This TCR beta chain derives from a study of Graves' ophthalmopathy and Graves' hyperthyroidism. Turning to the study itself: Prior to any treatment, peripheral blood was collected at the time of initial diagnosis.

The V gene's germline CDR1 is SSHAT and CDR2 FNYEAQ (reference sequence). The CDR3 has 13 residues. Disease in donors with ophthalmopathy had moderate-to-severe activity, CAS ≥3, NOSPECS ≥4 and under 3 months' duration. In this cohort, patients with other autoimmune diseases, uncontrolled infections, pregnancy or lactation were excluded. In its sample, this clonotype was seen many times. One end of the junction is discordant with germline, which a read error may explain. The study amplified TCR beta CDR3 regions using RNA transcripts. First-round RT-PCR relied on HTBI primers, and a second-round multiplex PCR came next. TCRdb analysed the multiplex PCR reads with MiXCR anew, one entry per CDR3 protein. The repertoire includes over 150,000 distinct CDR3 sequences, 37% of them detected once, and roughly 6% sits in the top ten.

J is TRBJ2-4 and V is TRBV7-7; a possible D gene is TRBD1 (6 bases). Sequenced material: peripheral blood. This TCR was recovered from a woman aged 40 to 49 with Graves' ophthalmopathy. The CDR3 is CASSQDSLGIQYF. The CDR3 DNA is TGTGCTAGCAGCCAGGACAGCCTGGGCATTCAGTACTTC.